One sample yielded the 24 T cell receptor beta chains listed below, sequenced in a study of blood T cell repertoires in COVID-19 (dated by TCRdb to 2020 to 2022). Receptor libraries were prepared by the immunoSEQ multiplex PCR assay. TCRdb limited this immuneACCESS table to in-frame rearrangements with V and J called. A share of clones is missing; checked studies link under half to unresolved V genes, and the rest is unexplained. This sample is represented by around 11,000 clones; roughly 80% of them were singletons. The ten top clones hold roughly 7.7% of the sample. The sequenced sample consisted of peripheral blood. These receptors all stem from a man between 65 and 80 years old with active COVID-19.

V is TRBV6-5 and J is TRBJ1-2, with TRBD1 matching 8 bases. This CDR3 spans 13 amino acids. V shed 8 bases and J 4 bases; nucleotides not matched to a gene: 6. Germline V gene data show CDR1 as MNHEY and CDR2 as SVGAGI. CDR3 nucleotide sequence: TGTGCCAGCCTGGACAGGGCCGGCTATGGCTACACCTTC. This encodes CASLDRAGYGYTF.

The genes are TRBV6-6 and TRBJ2-3; 8 bases match TRBD1. Germline V gene sequence: CDR1 MNHNY, CDR2 SVGAGI (reference sequence). Trimming at V came to 0 bases and at J to 5 bases, leaving 7 bases not matched to a gene. The CDR3 is 16 residues long. The CDR3 here is CASSYSFRGQGDTQYF. The CDR3 nucleotides are TGTGCCAGCAGTTACTCGTTCAGGGGGCAGGGAGATACGCAGTATTTT.

This sequence joins TRBV19 and TRBJ1-4; TRBD1 might be the D (5 bases). Germline V gene sequence: CDR1 LNHDA, CDR2 SQIVND (reference sequence). V was pared by 5 bases and J by 8 bases, with 24 bases between. The length of the CDR3 is 17 residues. The CDR3 is CASSRGGRGPDGEKLFF. The CDR3 coding sequence is TGTGCCAGTAGTCGTGGGGGGAGGGGACCGGATGGCGAAAAACTGTTTTTT.

The chain employs TRBV7-9 and TRBJ1-1, with TRBD1 matching 7 bases. Unmatched junction bases numbered 8, after V lost 3 bases and J lost 1 base. CDR3 length: 16 residues. Germline lookup yields CDR1 SEHNR and CDR2 FQNEAQ (reference sequence). CDR3 region: CASSLGQPSSNTEAFF. The CDR3 DNA sequence: TGTGCCAGCAGCTTGGGACAGCCAAGCTCGAACACTGAAGCTTTCTTT.

This rearrangement joins TRBV4-3 to TRBJ1-2; 9 nucleotides agree with TRBD1. The CDR3 runs 15 residues. Germline V CDR1 and CDR2: LGHNA, YSLEER. Trimming removed 0 bases from V and 6 bases from J; junction bases left unmatched: 5. CDR3 region: CASSQDPGTGNGYTF. The CDR3 DNA is TGCGCCAGCAGCCAAGATCCCGGGACAGGGAATGGCTACACCTTC.

This chain connects TRBV5-5 to TRBJ2-1, with D possibly TRBD2 on 6 matching bases. This CDR3 has 14 amino acids. The germline CDR1 and CDR2 sequences are SGHKS and YYEKEE (reference sequence). V was cut by 2 bases and J by 2 bases, with 8 bases left in between. The CDR3 is CASSFGGTYNEQFF. DNA for the CDR3: TGTGCCAGCAGCTTCGGGGGAACCTACAATGAGCAGTTCTTC.

The V call is TRBV5-1, the J call TRBJ1-5; D is perhaps TRBD1 (5 bases). Trimming took 0 bases from V and 4 from J, leaving 11 bases between them. Germline-derived CDR1 and CDR2 are SGHRS and YFSETQ. CDR3 length: 15 amino acids. This chain's CDR3 is CASSLVTGSNQPQHF. The DNA for the CDR3 is TGCGCCAGCAGCTTGGTAACAGGATCAAATCAGCCCCAGCATTTT. Looking up the rest from reference TRBV5-1 and TRBJ1-5 gives the full variable domain: KAGVTQTPRYLIKTRGQQVTLSCSPISGHRSVSWYQQTPGQGLQFLFEYFSETQRNKGNFPGRFSGRQFSNSRSEMNVSTLELGDSALYLCASSLVTGSNQPQHFGDGTRLSIL.

The chain employs TRBV10-3 and TRBJ2-5, with TRBD2 matching over 7 bases. CDR1 and CDR2 from the germline V gene are ENHRY and SYGVKD. The J segment lost 4 bases and the V segment lost 3 bases, leaving 5 bases of the junction unmatched. The CDR3 length is 14 residues. As DNA, the CDR3 is TGTGCCATCAGTGACCCGGGGGAGGGAGAGACCCAGTACTTC. As protein: CAISDPGEGETQYF.

The chain couples TRBV10-3 to TRBJ2-3; D unclear. CDR3 length equals 11 residues. V lost 10 bases, J lost 1 base, and 6 bases lay in between. The germline gives CDR1 ENHRY, CDR2 SYGVKD. The CDR3 DNA reads TGTGCCACCCGCGGCACAGATACGCAGTATTTT. This encodes CATRGTDTQYF.

The chain is built from TRBV2 and TRBJ2-7; 9 positions agree with TRBD2. Germline V gives CDR1 SNHLY, CDR2 FYNNEI. V trimming: 5 bases; J trimming: 5 bases; junction bases outside the gene matches: 4. CDR3 size: 13 residues. The CDR3 region is CASSPSGVNEQYF. In DNA, the CDR3 is TGTGCCAGCAGTCCTAGCGGGGTAAACGAGCAGTACTTC.

The rearrangement uses TRBV5-1 and TRBJ2-1, with 7 bases fitting TRBD1. V gave up 3 bases and J gave up 4 bases; unmatched junction bases: 10. The germline CDR1 and CDR2 sequences are SGHRS and YFSETQ. This CDR3 spans 16 amino acids. The CDR3: CASSSQGEWSYNEQFF. The CDR3 DNA follows: TGCGCCAGCAGCTCCCAGGGGGAATGGTCATACAATGAGCAGTTCTTC.

The genes are TRBV6-6 and TRBJ2-7, with no clear D. The germline V and J ends were trimmed by 0 bases and 6 bases, with 6 bases remaining between them. Germline CDR1 is MNHNY and CDR2 is SVGAGI (reference sequence). The CDR3 sequence is 12 residues long. Here the CDR3 DNA reads TGTGCCAGCAGTTACTCGACTTTCGAGCAGTACTTC. Its translation: CASSYSTFEQYF.

The rearrangement joins TRBV25-1 to TRBJ2-1, with TRBD2 as a possible D gene (6 bases). The CDR3 runs 16 residues. In germline, CDR1 is MGHDK, CDR2 SYGVNS. Trimming removed 3 bases from V and 2 bases from J, with 14 bases in between. The CDR3 protein is CASSEFALAAYNEQFF. The CDR3 bases are TGTGCCAGCAGTGAGTTCGCACTAGCAGCCTACAATGAGCAGTTCTTC.

The V gene is TRBV11-2, the J gene TRBJ1-2; a weak D match, TRBD1 (6 bases). The CDR3 covers 15 residues. Germline loops: CDR1 SGHAT, CDR2 FQNNGV. V lost 5 bases and J 7 bases, leaving 20 bases between the germline ends. The CDR3 DNA sequence: TGTGCCAGCAGCATTGGGCGCAGCTCCAGGGGTGGCTACACCTTC. Protein sequence: CASSIGRSSRGGYTF.

This clone is judged large. The chain links TRBV5-1 to TRBJ1-1; the match to TRBD1 covers 8 bases. Losses at the gene ends were 4 bases for V and 1 base for J; bases not matched to a gene: 6. The CDR3 consists of 15 residues. Germline V gene lookup returns CDR1 SGHRS and CDR2 YFSETQ. Here the CDR3 reads CASSAPGTGNTEAFF. In DNA, the CDR3 is TGCGCCAGCAGCGCTCCCGGGACAGGGAACACTGAAGCTTTCTTT.

The CDR3, as DNA: TGCGCCAGCAGCCCGGATGGACAGTACAATGAGCAGTTCTTC. Protein: CASSPDGQYNEQFF. J is TRBJ2-1 and V is TRBV5-1; D possibly corresponds to TRBD1 (6 bases). Trimming pared 4 bases from V and 4 bases from J, leaving 12 bases between. The CDR3 is made up of 14 amino acids. Per the germline V gene, CDR1 is SGHRS and CDR2 is YFSETQ.

The chain joins TRBV18 to TRBJ2-2, with a tentative D call TRBD1 (6 bases). V lost 1 base and J 0 bases, leaving 6 bases between the germline ends. The length of the CDR3 is 15 residues. Germline V gene data show CDR1 as KGHSH and CDR2 as LQKENI. The CDR3 is CASSPQGANTGELFF. CDR3 DNA sequence: TGTGCCAGCTCACCACAGGGGGCGAACACCGGGGAGCTGTTTTTT.

The J gene is TRBJ2-1, the V gene TRBV3-1 (or the pseudogene TRBV3-2); 7 bases fit TRBD1. Germline values: CDR1 LGHDT, CDR2 YNNKEL (reference sequence). The length of the CDR3 is 16 residues. Unmatched junction bases numbered 9, after V lost 0 bases and J lost 7 bases. CDR3 residues: CASSQELDRSWNEQFF. CDR3 nucleotide sequence: TGTGCCAGCAGCCAAGAATTGGACAGGTCTTGGAATGAGCAGTTCTTC.

V and J are TRBV3-1 (or the pseudogene TRBV3-2) and TRBJ2-7; 8 bases align to TRBD1. Germline values: CDR1 LGHDT, CDR2 YNNKEL (reference sequence). The CDR3 contains 13 residues. With 8 bases clipped from V and 3 bases from J, the junction kept 6 bases outside the gene matches. The CDR3 loop reads CASSQQGGYEQYF. In DNA form, the CDR3 reads TGTGCCAGCTCCCAACAGGGGGGCTACGAGCAGTACTTC.

This chain uses TRBV10-3 with TRBJ2-3; 13 positions agree with TRBD2. This CDR3 spans 16 amino acids. Germline trimming cut 9 bases from V and 1 base from J; bases unmatched to any gene: 7. Germline CDR1 and CDR2: ENHRY and SYGVKD. The CDR3 coding sequence is TGTGCCATAGGACTAGCGGGGGTAAGGGGCACAGATACGCAGTATTTT. This sequence encodes CAIGLAGVRGTDTQYF.

The V call is TRBV6-5, the J call TRBJ2-6; tentatively, D is TRBD2 (5 bases). V shed 4 bases and J shed 3 bases, with 13 bases lying between them. The V gene's germline CDR1 is MNHEY and CDR2 SVGAGI. The CDR3 extends over 16 amino acids. The CDR3 sequence is CASSSPRAYGANVLTF. The CDR3, as DNA: TGTGCCAGCAGTTCCCCGAGGGCTTATGGGGCCAACGTCCTGACTTTC.

The V and J genes are TRBV18 and TRBJ2-1; TRBD2 agrees at 8 bases. The V segment lost 0 bases and the J segment 0 bases; nucleotides outside the gene matches: 13. CDR3 length: 20 amino acids. Germline CDR1 reads KGHSH; CDR2 reads LQKENI. Here the CDR3 DNA reads TGTGCCAGCTCACCACCTCGCGGGGGCGGGGGGACAAGCTCCTACAATGAGCAGTTCTTC. Its protein product is CASSPPRGGGGTSSYNEQFF. The full variable domain, in which reference TRBV18 and TRBJ2-1 provide the parts outside the CDR3, is NAGVMQNPRHLVRRRGQEARLRCSPMKGHSHVYWYRQLPEEGLKFMVYLQKENIIDESGMPKERFSAEFPKEGPSILRIQQVVRGDSAAYFCASSPPRGGGGTSSYNEQFFGPGTRLTVL.

This clone was seen a single time. The gene calls are TRBV14 and TRBJ1-1; D not certain. Germline V CDR1 and CDR2: SGHDN, FVKESK. Deletions cut 1 base from V and 6 bases from J, with 9 bases between. The CDR3 covers 13 residues. This CDR3 is CASSQVGRAEAFF. DNA of the CDR3: TGTGCCAGCAGCCAAGTCGGGAGGGCTGAAGCTTTCTTT.

The chain employs TRBV27 and TRBJ2-1; 8 positions match TRBD2. The CDR3 runs to 21 residues. Germline V lookup: CDR1 MNHEY, CDR2 SMNVEV (reference sequence). V was clipped by 6 bases and J by 6 bases; unmatched bases: 28. The CDR3 region has the DNA TGTGCCAGCAGGGCGGACGCCGGGGGTATCTGGGGCGGGGGGCTGGGCAATGAGCAGTTCTTC. This encodes CASRADAGGIWGGGLGNEQFF.